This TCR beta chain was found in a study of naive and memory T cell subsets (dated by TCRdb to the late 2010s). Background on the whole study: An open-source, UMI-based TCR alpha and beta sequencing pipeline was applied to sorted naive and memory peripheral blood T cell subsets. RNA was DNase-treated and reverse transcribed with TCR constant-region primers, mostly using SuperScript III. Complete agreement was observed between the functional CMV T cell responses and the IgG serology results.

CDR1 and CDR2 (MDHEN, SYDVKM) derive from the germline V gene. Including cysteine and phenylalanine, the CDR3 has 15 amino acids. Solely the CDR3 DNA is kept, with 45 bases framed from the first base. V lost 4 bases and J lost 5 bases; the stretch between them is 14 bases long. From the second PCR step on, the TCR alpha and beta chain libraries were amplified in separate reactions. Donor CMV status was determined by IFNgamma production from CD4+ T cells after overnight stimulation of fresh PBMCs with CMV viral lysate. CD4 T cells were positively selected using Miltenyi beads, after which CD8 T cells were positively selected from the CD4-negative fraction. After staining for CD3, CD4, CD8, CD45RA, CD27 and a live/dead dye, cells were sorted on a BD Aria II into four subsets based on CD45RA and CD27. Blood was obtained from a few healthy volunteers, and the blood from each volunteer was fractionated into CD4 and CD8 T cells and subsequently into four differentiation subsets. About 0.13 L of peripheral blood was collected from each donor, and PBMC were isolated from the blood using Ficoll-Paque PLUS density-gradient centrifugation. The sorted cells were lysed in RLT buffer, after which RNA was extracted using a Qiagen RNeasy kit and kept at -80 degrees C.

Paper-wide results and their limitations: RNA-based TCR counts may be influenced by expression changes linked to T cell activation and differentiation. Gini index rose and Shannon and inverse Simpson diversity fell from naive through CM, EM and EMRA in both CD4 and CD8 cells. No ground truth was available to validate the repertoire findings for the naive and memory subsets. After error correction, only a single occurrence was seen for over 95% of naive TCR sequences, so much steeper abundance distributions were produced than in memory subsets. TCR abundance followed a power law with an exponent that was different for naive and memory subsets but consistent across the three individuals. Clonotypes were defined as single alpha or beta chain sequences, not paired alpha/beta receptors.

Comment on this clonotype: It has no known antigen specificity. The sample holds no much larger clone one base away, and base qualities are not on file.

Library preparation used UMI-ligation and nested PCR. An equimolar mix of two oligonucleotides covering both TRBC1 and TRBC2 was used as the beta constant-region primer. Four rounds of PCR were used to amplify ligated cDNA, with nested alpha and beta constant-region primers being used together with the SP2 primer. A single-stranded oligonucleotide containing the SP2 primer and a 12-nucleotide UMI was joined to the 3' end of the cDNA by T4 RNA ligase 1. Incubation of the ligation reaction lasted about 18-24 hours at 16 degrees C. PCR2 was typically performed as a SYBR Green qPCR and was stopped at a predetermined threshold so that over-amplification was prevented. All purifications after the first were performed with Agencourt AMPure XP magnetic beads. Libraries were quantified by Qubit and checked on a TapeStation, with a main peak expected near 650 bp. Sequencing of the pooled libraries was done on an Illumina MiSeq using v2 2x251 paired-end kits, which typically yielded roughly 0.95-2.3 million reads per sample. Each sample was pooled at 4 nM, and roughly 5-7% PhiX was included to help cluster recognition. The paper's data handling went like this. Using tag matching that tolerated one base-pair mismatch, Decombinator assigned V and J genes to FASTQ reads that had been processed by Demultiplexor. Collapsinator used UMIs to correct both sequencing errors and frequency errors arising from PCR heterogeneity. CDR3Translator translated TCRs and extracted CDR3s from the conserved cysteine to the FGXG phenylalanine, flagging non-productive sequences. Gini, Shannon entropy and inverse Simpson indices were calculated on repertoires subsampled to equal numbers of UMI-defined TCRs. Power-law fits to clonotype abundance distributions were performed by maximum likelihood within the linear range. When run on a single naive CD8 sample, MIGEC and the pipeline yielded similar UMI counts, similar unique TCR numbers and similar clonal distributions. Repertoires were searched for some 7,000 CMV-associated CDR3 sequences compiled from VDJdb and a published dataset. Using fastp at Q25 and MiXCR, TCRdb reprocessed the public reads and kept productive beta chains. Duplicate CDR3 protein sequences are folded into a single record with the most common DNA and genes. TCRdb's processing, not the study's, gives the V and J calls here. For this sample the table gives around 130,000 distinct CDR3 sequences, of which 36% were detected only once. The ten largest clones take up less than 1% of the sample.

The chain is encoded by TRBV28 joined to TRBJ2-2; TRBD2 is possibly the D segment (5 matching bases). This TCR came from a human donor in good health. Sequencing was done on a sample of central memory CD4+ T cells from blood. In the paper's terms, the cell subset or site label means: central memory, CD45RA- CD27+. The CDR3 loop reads CASSWEGRGTGELFF. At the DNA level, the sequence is TGTGCCAGCAGTTGGGAAGGACGCGGGACCGGGGAGCTGTTTTTT.